The clone carrying this T cell receptor (beta chain) has only a few counts. Its antigen is currently unknown. The data belong to a study of blood T cells in healthy people across ages. General study results and limits: For the donors, CMV status was unknown and possibly confounded expanded clonotype changes.

Per-sample PBMC isolation yielded at least 6.5 million cells. Through a sample-barcoded 5' primer and a J-beta primer mix, a second PCR was run for about 6 to 11 cycles. In TCRdb, the 5' RACE reads were re-called with MiXCR into one record per CDR3 protein. The sample comprises 750,000 or so distinct CDR3 sequences, around 25% of which are singletons, and 9.4% rests with the top ten. The ends were cut back, 5 bases at V and 1 base at J, with 16 bases in the middle. CDR1 KGHDR and CDR2 SFDVKD come from the germline V gene. This CDR3 has 16 amino acids. This sample was also put to use in a study of T cells of mothers and their children.

The TCR comes from a boy aged 10-17 years in good health. Material: blood. The chain carries TRBV24-1 and TRBJ2-5, with D possibly being TRBD2 (5 bases). CDR3 in amino acids: CATSALLDSSQETQYF. DNA of the CDR3: TGTGCCACCAGTGCCCTGCTGGACTCTTCCCAAGAGACCCAGTACTTC.